Listed below are T cell receptor beta chains from one sample, sequenced in a study of early T cells in non-severe SARS-CoV-2 infection. MiXCR was run by TCRdb on the 5' RACE reads, yielding one entry per CDR3 protein. The profile shows approximately 28,000 distinct CDR3 sequences, 3.5% to 5.5% of them singletons. Sample: whole blood, taken at baseline. These receptors were taken from an adult who was a healthcare worker with PCR-confirmed SARS-CoV-2 infection or an uninfected control (not recorded which). The CDR3 runs from the conserved cysteine through the conserved F or W. A D gene is named only where the DNA matches it firmly. Clone size, where shown, is once, few, many, or a class for clones that have expanded.

DNA	CDR3	J	size	V	D
TGTGCCAGCAGCAAACCCGGTTCCGGCGGGGAGCTGTTTTTT	CASSKPGSGGELFF	TRBJ2-2	few	TRBV7-3	.
TGTGCCAGCAGCTTAGCCGCAGGGACTACTTTCTACGAGCAGTACTTC	CASSLAAGTTFYEQYF	TRBJ2-7	.	TRBV7-2	TRBD2
TGTGCCAGCATGCAGAACACAGATACGCAGTATTTT	CASMQNTDTQYF	TRBJ2-3	many	TRBV27	.
TGCGCCAGCAGTCCTGGATTCGCTAGCTCCTACAATGAGCAGTTCTTC	CASSPGFASSYNEQFF	TRBJ2-1	many	TRBV5-1	.
TGTGCCAGCAGCTCGGGACTAGCGGGCCTCAATGAGCAGTTCTTC	CASSSGLAGLNEQFF	TRBJ2-1	many	TRBV7-2	TRBD2
TGCGCCAGCAGCTCACGGGAGGGTGAGACCCAGTACTTC	CASSSREGETQYF	TRBJ2-5	few	TRBV5-1	TRBD2
TGTGCCACCAGCAGACACAGGACAGCTGGAAACATTCAGTACTTC	CATSRHRTAGNIQYF	TRBJ2-4	many	TRBV15	.
TGCAGTGCTAGAATAATCGGACTAGTCAATGAGCAGTTCTTC	CSARIIGLVNEQFF	TRBJ2-1	many	TRBV20-1	TRBD2
TGCGCCAGCAGCCGGACTGGGACAGGCGTAGGTGGGGCCAACGTCCTGACTTTC	CASSRTGTGVGGANVLTF	TRBJ2-6	few	TRBV4-3	TRBD1
TGTGCCATCAGTGTAGGGGTGGACGGCAATCAGCCCCAGCATTTT	CAISVGVDGNQPQHF	TRBJ1-5	many	TRBV10-3	.
TGTGCCAGCAGCAGGAATACAGGTTACGAGCAGTACTTC	CASSRNTGYEQYF	TRBJ2-7	many	TRBV7-9	.
TGTGCCGGCAGTGAATTGGCTAGCTCCTACGAGCAGTACTTC	CAGSELASSYEQYF	TRBJ2-7	few	TRBV12-3/TRBV12-4	.
TGTGCCAGCACCAGTTGGACAGGGAGGACTGAAGCTTTCTTT	CASTSWTGRTEAFF	TRBJ1-1	many	TRBV6-5	TRBD1
TGTGCCACCAACGCAGGGTTGGAGACCCAGTACTTC	CATNAGLETQYF	TRBJ2-5	many	TRBV10-3	.
TGTGCCAGCAGCTTAGCGTGGAGGGGAAACACCATATATTTT	CASSLAWRGNTIYF	TRBJ1-3	.	TRBV7-9	.
TGTGCCAGCAGTTACTCGAGCCCGGGACAGTCTTCCGGGGAGCTGTTTTTT	CASSYSSPGQSSGELFF	TRBJ2-2	few	TRBV6-6	TRBD1
TGTGCCAGCAGTTTATCGGTGGGGGGCGGCACAGATACGCAGTATTTT	CASSLSVGGGTDTQYF	TRBJ2-3	.	TRBV28	.
TGTGCCACAACTAGCGGTAAGAGCTCCTACAATGAGCAGTTCTTC	CATTSGKSSYNEQFF	TRBJ2-1	many	TRBV6-1	TRBD2
TGCAGTGCTCCCGCGGGACGCCGCGGAGGGACGCAGTATTTT	CSAPAGRRGGTQYF	TRBJ2-3	many	TRBV20-1	.
TGTGCCAGCAGTCGAATCAGGGGACAAGAGACCCAGTACTTC	CASSRIRGQETQYF	TRBJ2-5	few	TRBV12-3/TRBV12-4	.
TGTGCCAGCAGTTACACAGGGATTTCCTACGAGCAGTACTTC	CASSYTGISYEQYF	TRBJ2-7	many	TRBV6-1	.
TGCAGTGCCCCCGGGGGGGGATCGAGGTACAATGAGCAGTTCTTC	CSAPGGGSRYNEQFF	TRBJ2-1	many	TRBV20-1	TRBD2
TGTGCCAGCAGCCAACTTGGGGGGCGCGGAACTGAAGCTTTCTTT	CASSQLGGRGTEAFF	TRBJ1-1	.	TRBV3-1	.
TGTGCCAGCAGTTATTATGGGACAGACACCTACGAGCAGTACTTC	CASSYYGTDTYEQYF	TRBJ2-7	many	TRBV6-9	TRBD1
TGCGCCAGCAGTGACTGGGGGAGCTCCTACGAGCAGTACTTC	CASSDWGSSYEQYF	TRBJ2-7	many	TRBV10-2	.